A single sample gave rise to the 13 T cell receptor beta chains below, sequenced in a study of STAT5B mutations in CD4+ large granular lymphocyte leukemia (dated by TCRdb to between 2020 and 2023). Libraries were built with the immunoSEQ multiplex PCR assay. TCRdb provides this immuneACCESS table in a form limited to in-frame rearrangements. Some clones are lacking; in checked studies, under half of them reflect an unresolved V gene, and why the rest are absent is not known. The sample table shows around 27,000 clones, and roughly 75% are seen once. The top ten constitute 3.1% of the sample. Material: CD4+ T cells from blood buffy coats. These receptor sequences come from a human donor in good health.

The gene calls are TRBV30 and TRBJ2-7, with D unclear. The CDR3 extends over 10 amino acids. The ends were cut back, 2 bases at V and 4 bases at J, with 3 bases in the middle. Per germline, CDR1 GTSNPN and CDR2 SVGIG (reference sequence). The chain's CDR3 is CAWSRYEQYF. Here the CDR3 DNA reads TGTGCCTGGAGTCGTTACGAGCAGTACTTC.

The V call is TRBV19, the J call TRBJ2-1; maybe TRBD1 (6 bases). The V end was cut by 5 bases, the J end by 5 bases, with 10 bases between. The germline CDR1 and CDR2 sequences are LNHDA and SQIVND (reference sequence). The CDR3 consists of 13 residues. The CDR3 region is CASSGTQDNEQFF. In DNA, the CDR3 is TGTGCCAGTAGTGGGACACAGGACAATGAGCAGTTCTTC.

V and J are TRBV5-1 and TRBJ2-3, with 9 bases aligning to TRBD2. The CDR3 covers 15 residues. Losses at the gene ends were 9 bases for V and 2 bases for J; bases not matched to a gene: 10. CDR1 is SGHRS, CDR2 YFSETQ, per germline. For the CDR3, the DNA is TGCGCCACCGCCCGGACTAGCGCAAACACAGATACGCAGTATTTT. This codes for CATARTSANTDTQYF. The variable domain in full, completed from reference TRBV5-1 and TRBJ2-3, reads KAGVTQTPRYLIKTRGQQVTLSCSPISGHRSVSWYQQTPGQGLQFLFEYFSETQRNKGNFPGRFSGRQFSNSRSEMNVSTLELGDSALYLCATARTSANTDTQYFGPGTRLTVL.

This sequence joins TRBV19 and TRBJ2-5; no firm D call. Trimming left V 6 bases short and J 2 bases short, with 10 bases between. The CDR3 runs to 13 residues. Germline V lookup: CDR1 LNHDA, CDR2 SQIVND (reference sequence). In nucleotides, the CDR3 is TGTGCCAGTAGATTCGGGTTTCAAGAGACCCAGTACTTC. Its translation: CASRFGFQETQYF.

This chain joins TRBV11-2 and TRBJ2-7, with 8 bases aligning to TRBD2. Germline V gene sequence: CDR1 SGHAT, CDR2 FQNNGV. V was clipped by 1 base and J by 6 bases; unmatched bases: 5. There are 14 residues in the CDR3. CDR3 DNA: TGTGCCAGCAGCTTAGGGACTAGCACAGGCGAGCAGTACTTC. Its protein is CASSLGTSTGEQYF.

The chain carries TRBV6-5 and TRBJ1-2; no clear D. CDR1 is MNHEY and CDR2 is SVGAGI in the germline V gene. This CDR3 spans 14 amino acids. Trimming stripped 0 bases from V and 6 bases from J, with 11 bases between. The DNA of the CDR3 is TGTGCCAGCAGTTACTCGAGACGCTGGGATGGCTACACCTTC. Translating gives CASSYSRRWDGYTF.

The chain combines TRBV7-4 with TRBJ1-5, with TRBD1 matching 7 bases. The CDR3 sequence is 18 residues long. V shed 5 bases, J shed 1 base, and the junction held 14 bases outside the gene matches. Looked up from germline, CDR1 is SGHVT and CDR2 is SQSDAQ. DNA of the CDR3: TGTGCCAGCAGCCCAAAGCAGGGGGATAGGGGAAGCAATCAGCCCCAGCATTTT. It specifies CASSPKQGDRGSNQPQHF.

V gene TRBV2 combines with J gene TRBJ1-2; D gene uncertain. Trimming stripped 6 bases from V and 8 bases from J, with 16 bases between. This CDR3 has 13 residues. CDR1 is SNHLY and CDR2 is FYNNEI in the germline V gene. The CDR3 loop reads CASRRGSTGGYTF. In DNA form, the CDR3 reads TGTGCCAGCAGACGCGGCAGTACCGGCGGCTACACCTTC.

CDR3 residues: CASSQHGTSGDTQYF. The DNA of the CDR3 is TGCGCCAGCAGCCAACACGGGACTAGCGGGGATACGCAGTATTTT. The genes are TRBV4-1 and TRBJ2-3; 12 positions agree with TRBD2. V shed 2 bases and J 6 bases; nucleotides not matched to a gene: 3. This CDR3 region has 15 residues. The germline V gene has CDR1 MGHRA and CDR2 YSYEKL.

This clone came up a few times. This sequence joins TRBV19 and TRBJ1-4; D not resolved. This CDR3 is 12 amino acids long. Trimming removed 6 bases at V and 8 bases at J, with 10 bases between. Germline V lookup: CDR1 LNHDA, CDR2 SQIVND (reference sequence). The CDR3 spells CASRDVGEKLFF. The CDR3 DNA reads TGTGCCAGTAGAGACGTCGGAGAAAAACTGTTTTTT.

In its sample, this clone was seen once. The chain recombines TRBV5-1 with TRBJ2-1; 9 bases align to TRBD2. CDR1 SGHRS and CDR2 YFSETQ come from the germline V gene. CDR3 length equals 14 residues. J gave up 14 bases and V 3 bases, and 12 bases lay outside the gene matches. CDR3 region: CASSWVLREGPKFF. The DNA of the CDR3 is TGCGCCAGCAGCTGGGTTCTGCGGGAGGGCCCGAAGTTCTTC.

CDR3 DNA: TGTGCCAGCAGTGGGGGACGGAAAAATTCACCCCTCCACTTT. This codes for CASSGGRKNSPLHF. The chain links TRBV2 to TRBJ1-6; perhaps TRBD1 as D (5 bases). The CDR3 has 14 amino acids. Trimming removed 4 bases at V and 7 bases at J, with 11 bases between. Germline V gives CDR1 SNHLY, CDR2 FYNNEI.

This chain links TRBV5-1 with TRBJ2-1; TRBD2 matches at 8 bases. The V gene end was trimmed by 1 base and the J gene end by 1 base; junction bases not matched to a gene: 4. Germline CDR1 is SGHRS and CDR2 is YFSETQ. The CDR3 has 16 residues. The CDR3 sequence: CASSLIGGRSYNEQFF. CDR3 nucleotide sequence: TGCGCCAGCAGCTTGATCGGCGGGAGGTCCTACAATGAGCAGTTCTTC.